This T cell receptor (beta chain) comes out of a study of CD8+ T cells in alopecia areata. The germline V gene has CDR1 NNHDY and CDR2 SYVADS. V lost 2 bases and J 6 bases, leaving 9 bases between the germline ends. The CDR3 sequence is 13 residues long. Following extraction, RNA underwent reverse transcription to cDNA, which served as the sequencing template. TCRdb keeps only in-frame clones here, not all; method: immunoSEQ multiplex PCR. Sampling found about 110,000 clones, none seen once. As for this clone: Germline and genes here are mouse. The read ends 4 residues early relative to the CDR3; the germline J gene fills the gap.

The sequenced material came from lesional skin. V gene TRBV13-3 combines with J gene TRBJ2-1; perhaps TRBD1 as D (6 bases). This TCR came from a C3H/HeJ mouse with alopecia areata. MHC haplotype of the mouse line: H2-k. Partial CDR3 DNA: TGTGCCAGCAGTGAAAGAGGGGGTGCT. The encoded protein is CASSERGGA. The full CDR3 is CASSERGGAEQFF.